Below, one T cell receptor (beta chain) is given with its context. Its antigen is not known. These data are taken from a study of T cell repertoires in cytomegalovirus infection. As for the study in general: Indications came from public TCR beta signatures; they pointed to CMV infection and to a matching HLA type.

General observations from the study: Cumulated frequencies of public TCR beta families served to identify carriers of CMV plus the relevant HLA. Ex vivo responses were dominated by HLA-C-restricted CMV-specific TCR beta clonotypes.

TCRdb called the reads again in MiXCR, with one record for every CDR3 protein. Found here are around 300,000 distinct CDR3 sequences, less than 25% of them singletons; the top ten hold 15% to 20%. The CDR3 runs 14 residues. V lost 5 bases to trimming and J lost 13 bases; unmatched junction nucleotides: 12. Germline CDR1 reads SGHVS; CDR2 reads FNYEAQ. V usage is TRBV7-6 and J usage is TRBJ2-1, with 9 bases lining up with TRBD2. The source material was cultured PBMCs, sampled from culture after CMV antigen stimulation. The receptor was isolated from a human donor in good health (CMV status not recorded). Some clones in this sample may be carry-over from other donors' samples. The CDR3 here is CASSPGAGGLSQFF. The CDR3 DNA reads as TGTGCCAGCAGCCCGGGTGCGGGAGGGCTTTCACAGTTCTTC.